Shown below are 7 T cell receptor beta chains from a single sample sequenced in a study of T-cell memory formation after mild COVID-19 (dated by TCRdb to the early 2020s). Library preparation used 5' RACE. Reads for this sample came from an Illumina NovaSeq 6000. Using fastp at Q25 and MiXCR, TCRdb reprocessed the public reads and kept productive beta chains. A single entry per CDR3 protein holds the most common genes and DNA from its merged rows. The sample contains fewer than 550,000 distinct CDR3 sequences, 20% of them found a single time. The biggest ten clones account for more than 8% of the sample. Material for sequencing was PBMCs or a T cell subset sorted from them (not recorded which). The source of these receptors is an adult woman who had mild COVID-19 (a few samples of this study predate the infection). The sample titles of this study are shuffled in the database, so cell type and time point are left out; the donor was told from shared clones.

The sample holds a few counts of this clonotype. The chain joins TRBV12-3 or TRBV12-4 to TRBJ1-2; 9 bases are a match to TRBD1. CDR3 length equals 14 residues. With V trimmed by 6 bases and J by 5 bases, 7 bases remained unmatched. CDR3 sequence: CASSSDRGSYGYTF. CDR3 bases: TGTGCCAGCAGCTCCGACAGGGGGTCTTATGGCTACACCTTC.

The V call is TRBV6-5, the J call TRBJ2-7; the match to TRBD1 covers 7 bases. With 0 bases clipped from V and 3 bases from J, the junction kept 2 bases outside the gene matches. The CDR3 spans 14 residues. Germline V lookup: CDR1 MNHEY, CDR2 SVGAGI. As DNA, the CDR3 is TGTGCCAGCAGTTACTCGGGACAGAACTACGAGCAGTACTTC. This translates into CASSYSGQNYEQYF.

The chain couples TRBV7-2 to TRBJ2-7, with 11 positions matching TRBD1. The V and J ends lost 6 bases and 5 bases, in that order; junction bases with no gene match: 9. The CDR3 is 15 residues long. Germline CDR1 is SGHTA and CDR2 is FQGNSA. The CDR3 is CASRYPGQGVDEQYF. The DNA of the CDR3 is TGTGCCAGCAGATACCCGGGACAGGGGGTCGACGAGCAGTACTTC.

This clonotype was recorded at least ten times. This chain uses TRBV7-9 with TRBJ1-1, with D possibly TRBD1 on 5 matching bases. V was trimmed by 1 base and J by 3 bases, leaving 12 bases between them. CDR1 is SEHNR and CDR2 is FQNEAQ in the germline V gene (reference sequence). The CDR3 is 15 amino acids. As DNA, the CDR3 is TGTGCCAGCAGCTTAGTGAGGGGTAAGGACACTGAAGCTTTCTTT. It yields the protein CASSLVRGKDTEAFF. The variable domain in full, completed from reference TRBV7-9 and TRBJ1-1, reads DTGVSQNPRHKITKRGQNVTFRCDPISEHNRLYWYRQTLGQGPEFLTYFQNEAQLEKSRLLSDRFSAERPKGSFSTLEIQRTEQGDSAMYLCASSLVRGKDTEAFFGQGTRLTVV.

This clonotype was found a few times. The rearrangement links TRBV7-2 to TRBJ1-2, with a possible D match to TRBD1 (5 bases). Trimming removed 1 base at V and 2 bases at J, with 14 bases between. From germline, CDR1 is SGHTA and CDR2 FQGNSA. The CDR3 runs 16 residues. The CDR3 reads CASSLVGVVPNYGYTF. In DNA, the CDR3 is TGTGCCAGCAGCTTAGTAGGGGTAGTCCCAAACTATGGCTACACCTTC.

This clonotype was counted a few times. The chain uses TRBV10-3 and TRBJ1-5; D gene unclear. Germline V gene sequence: CDR1 ENHRY, CDR2 SYGVKD. This CDR3 comprises 13 residues. The V and J ends lost 2 bases and 7 bases respectively, with 9 bases between them. The CDR3 DNA sequence: TGTGCCATCAGTGAGACAGCGGACCAGCCCCAGCATTTT. This gives the protein CAISETADQPQHF.

The J gene is TRBJ2-5, the V gene TRBV24-1, with 11 bases lining up with TRBD2. V shed 2 bases and J 0 bases; nucleotides not matched to a gene: 4. The germline CDR1 and CDR2 sequences are KGHDR and SFDVKD. The CDR3 has 17 amino acids. The CDR3 sequence is CATSDYGLAGHQETQYF. As DNA, the CDR3 is TGTGCCACCAGTGATTATGGACTAGCGGGCCACCAAGAGACCCAGTACTTC.